Listed here is a single TCR beta chain. As yet, its antigen is unknown. The junction had 6 bases not matched to a gene; V was cut back by 4 bases and J by 2 bases. From germline, CDR1 is SGHKS and CDR2 YYEKEE (reference sequence). The CDR3 sequence is 15 residues long. PCR used 60 Vbeta primers and 13 Jbeta primers. Data came from immunoSEQ multiplex PCR; TCRdb stores just in-frame clones and leaves some out. The sample lists around 170,000 clones; about 80% were seen once. The sample originates from a study of cytomegalovirus exposure and HLA in healthy donors. General study points: Researchers reported from a later analysis that most CMV-associated TCR beta chains appeared HLA-restricted. Data from an earlier analysis indicated that most TCR beta V segments were productive either about 90% or about 30% of the time.

The source of this sequence is a man aged 35-49 years in good health and CMV-seronegative. Sequencing was done on a sample of PBMCs. The gene calls are TRBV5-5 and TRBJ1-2; 9 bases align to TRBD1. CDR3 coding DNA: TGTGCCAGCAGCCGTTCCGGGACAGGGAACTATGGCTACACCTTC. Its translation: CASSRSGTGNYGYTF.